This T cell receptor beta chain was recovered during a study of T-cell memory formation after mild COVID-19. There are a few counts of this clonotype. Using its own MiXCR run on the 5' RACE reads, TCRdb lists one record per CDR3 protein. Counted here are fewer than 650,000 distinct CDR3 sequences, around 16% occurring once; the ten biggest clones make up about 7.5%. From germline, CDR1 is SNHLY and CDR2 FYNNEI. This CDR3 comprises 13 residues. Trimming removed 7 bases from V and 5 bases from J, with 14 bases in between. Input material: PBMCs or a T cell subset sorted from them (not recorded which). This clonotype was obtained from an adult woman who had mild COVID-19 (a few samples of this study predate the infection). Cell type and time point are not known. This chain links TRBV2 with TRBJ1-1; D is ambiguous. The CDR3 loop reads CASIPGGQTEAFF. CDR3 coding DNA: TGTGCCAGCATCCCGGGAGGGCAGACTGAAGCTTTCTTT. Variable domain in full (rest from reference TRBV2 and TRBJ1-1): EPEVTQTPSHQVTQMGQEVILRCVPISNHLYFYWYRQILGQKVEFLVSFYNNEISEKSEIFDDQFSVERPDGSNFTLKIRSTKLEDSAMYFCASIPGGQTEAFFGQGTRLTVV.